This record concerns one TCR beta chain sequence. Its antigen is currently unknown. The CDR3 totals 15 residues. This entry belongs to a study of cytomegalovirus exposure and HLA in healthy donors. It was with 60 Vbeta and 13 Jbeta primers that the PCR ran. Using immunoSEQ multiplex PCR, the repertoire was profiled, and TCRdb retains in-frame clones only, with some absent. Among over 150,000 clones listed, roughly four fifths were seen once. Study-level points and caveats: The study labeled 150 or so TCR beta chains cytomegalovirus-associated. Relative to the roughly 700-donor mean, N-insertions were reportedly fewer in an Asian-associated ancestry cluster in a later analysis. A highly shared variant cluster was judged a likely technical artifact. At a 0.05 false discovery rate, a later analysis found over 15,000 TCR beta sequences to be associated with HLA alleles.

The sample comprised PBMCs. The V and J genes are TRBV21-1 and TRBJ2-7; the D segment call TRBD1 is taken from the table without a DNA check. TRBV21-1 is marked as a pseudogene. The TCR originated in a woman in her thirties in good health and CMV-seropositive. The CDR3 sequence: CASSINRGRECEQYF. CDR3 DNA sequence: TGTGCCAGCAGCATTAACAGGGGGCGGGAATGCGAGCAGTACTTC.